The clone carrying this T cell receptor (beta chain) has only one observation. Together with a sample-barcoded 5' primer, a J-beta primer mix was included in a second PCR lasting about 7 to 12 cycles. TCRdb itself ran the 5' RACE reads through MiXCR, one entry per CDR3 protein. This repertoire shows hundreds of thousands of distinct CDR3 sequences, 32% found once; its top ten account for 15%. The entry originates in a study of blood T cells in healthy people across ages. Germline loops: CDR1 SGHNT, CDR2 YYREEE (reference sequence). V lost 3 bases to trimming and J lost 3 bases, with 9 bases between them. This CDR3 is built from 14 residues.

This chain links TRBV5-4 with TRBJ1-4, with D perhaps TRBD1 (6 bases). The receptor was isolated from a woman older than 75 in good health. The source material was blood. CDR3 bases: TGTGCCAGCAGCTCACAGGGACCTAATGAAAAACTGTTTTTT. Its protein is CASSSQGPNEKLFF.